The T cell receptor beta chain described here comes from a study of T-cell reconstitution after alpha-beta-depleted transplantation in children. Germline assignment: CDR1 LGHNT and CDR2 FRNRAP. The CDR3 extends over 16 amino acids. Losses at the gene ends were 3 bases for V and 5 bases for J; bases not matched to a gene: 7. Study conclusions and caveats: The study reportedly traced alpha-beta T cells about two months after transplant to several hundred expanded graft clones. A year had passed since transplant, and T-cell counts and diversity by then came mostly from newly produced T cells.

This clonotype was recorded at least ten times. The antigen remains unidentified. TCRbeta library preparation incorporated unique molecular identifiers. TCRdb reprocessed the PCR reads with MiXCR, giving one entry per CDR3 protein. The sample shows about 160,000 distinct CDR3 sequences, around 10% of them seen only once. Here the sequenced sample was PBMCs, taken before TCRalphabeta/CD19-depleted stem cell transplant. This TCR derives from a boy aged 2 to 10 with acute myeloid leukemia, due to receive a stem cell transplant. The V and J genes are TRBV12-5 and TRBJ1-4, with TRBD1 matching 9 bases. The chain's CDR3 is CASGFRRTGVNEKLFF. CDR3 coding DNA: TGTGCTAGTGGTTTTCGCCGGACAGGGGTGAATGAAAAACTGTTTTTT.